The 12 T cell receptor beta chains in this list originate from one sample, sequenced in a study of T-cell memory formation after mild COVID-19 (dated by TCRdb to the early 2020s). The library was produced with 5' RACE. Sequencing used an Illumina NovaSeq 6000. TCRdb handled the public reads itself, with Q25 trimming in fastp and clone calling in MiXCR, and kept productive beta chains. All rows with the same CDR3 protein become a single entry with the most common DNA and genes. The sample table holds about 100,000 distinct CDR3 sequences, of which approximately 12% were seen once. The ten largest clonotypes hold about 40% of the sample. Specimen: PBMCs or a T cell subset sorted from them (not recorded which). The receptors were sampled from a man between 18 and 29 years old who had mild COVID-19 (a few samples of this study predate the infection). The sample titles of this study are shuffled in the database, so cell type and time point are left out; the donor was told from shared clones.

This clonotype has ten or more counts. CDR3 sequence: CASSFSGLLYNEQFF. The CDR3 DNA sequence: TGCGCCAGCAGCTTTTCTGGACTCCTGTACAATGAGCAGTTCTTC. This chain connects TRBV5-1 to TRBJ2-1; perhaps TRBD2 as D (5 bases). Trimming shortened V by 2 bases and J by 4 bases, and 13 bases separated the two germline ends. The germline gives CDR1 SGHRS, CDR2 YFSETQ. The CDR3 is 15 residues long.

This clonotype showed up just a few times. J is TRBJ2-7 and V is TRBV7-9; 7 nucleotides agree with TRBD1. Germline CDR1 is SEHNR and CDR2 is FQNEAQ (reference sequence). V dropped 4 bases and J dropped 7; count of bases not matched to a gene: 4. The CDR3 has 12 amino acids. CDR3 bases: TGTGCCAGCAGCTCAGGGGGTAGAGAGCAGTACTTC. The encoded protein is CASSSGGREQYF.

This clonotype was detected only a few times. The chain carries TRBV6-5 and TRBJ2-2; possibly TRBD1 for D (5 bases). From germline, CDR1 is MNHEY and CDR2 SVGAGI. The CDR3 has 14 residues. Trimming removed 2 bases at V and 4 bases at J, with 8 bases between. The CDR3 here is CASSYGHLTGELFF. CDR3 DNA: TGTGCCAGCAGTTACGGACATCTCACCGGGGAGCTGTTTTTT.

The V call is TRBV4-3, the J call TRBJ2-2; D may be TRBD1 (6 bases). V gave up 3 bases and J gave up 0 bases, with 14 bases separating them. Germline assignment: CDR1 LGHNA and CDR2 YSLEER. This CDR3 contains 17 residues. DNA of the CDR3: TGCGCCAGCAGCCACAATCCCGGGACATCGAACACCGGGGAGCTGTTTTTT. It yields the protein CASSHNPGTSNTGELFF.

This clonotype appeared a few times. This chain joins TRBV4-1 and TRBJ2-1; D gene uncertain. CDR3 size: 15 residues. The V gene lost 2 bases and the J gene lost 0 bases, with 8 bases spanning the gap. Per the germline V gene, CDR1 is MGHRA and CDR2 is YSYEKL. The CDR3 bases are TGCGCCAGCAGCCAAAGATTGAGCTCCTACAATGAGCAGTTCTTC. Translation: CASSQRLSSYNEQFF.

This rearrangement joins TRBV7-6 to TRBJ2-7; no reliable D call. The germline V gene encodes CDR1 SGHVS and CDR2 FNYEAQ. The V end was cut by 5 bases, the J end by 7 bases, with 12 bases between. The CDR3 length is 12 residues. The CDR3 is CASSPGFGEQYF. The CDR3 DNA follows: TGTGCCAGCAGCCCCGGGTTCGGTGAGCAGTACTTC.

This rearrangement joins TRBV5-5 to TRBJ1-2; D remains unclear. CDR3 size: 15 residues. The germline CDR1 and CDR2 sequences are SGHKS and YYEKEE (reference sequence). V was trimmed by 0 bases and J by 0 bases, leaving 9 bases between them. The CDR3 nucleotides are TGTGCCAGCAGCTTGGTAGGGAACCCTAACTATGGCTACACCTTC. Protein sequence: CASSLVGNPNYGYTF.

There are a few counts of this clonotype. CDR3 DNA: TGTGCCAGCAGCGATAGGGGGGAACTGGGCACAGATACGCAGTATTTT. It specifies CASSDRGELGTDTQYF. V is TRBV7-6 and J is TRBJ2-3; D possibly matches TRBD1 or TRBD2 (6 bases each). Looked up from germline, CDR1 is SGHVS and CDR2 is FNYEAQ. The CDR3 contains 16 residues. V lost 5 bases, J lost 1 base, and 16 bases lay in between.

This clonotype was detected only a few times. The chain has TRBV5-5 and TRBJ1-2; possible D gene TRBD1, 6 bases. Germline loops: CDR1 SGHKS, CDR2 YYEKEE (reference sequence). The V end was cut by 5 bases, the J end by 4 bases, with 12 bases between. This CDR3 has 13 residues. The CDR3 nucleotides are TGTGCCAGCAGTCCAGGGGATGTCTATGGCTACACCTTC. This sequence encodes CASSPGDVYGYTF. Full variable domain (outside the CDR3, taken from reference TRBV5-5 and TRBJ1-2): DAGVTQSPTHLIKTRGQQVTLRCSPISGHKSVSWYQQVLGQGPQFIFQYYEKEERGRGNFPDRFSARQFPNYSSELNVNALLLGDSALYLCASSPGDVYGYTFGSGTRLTVV.

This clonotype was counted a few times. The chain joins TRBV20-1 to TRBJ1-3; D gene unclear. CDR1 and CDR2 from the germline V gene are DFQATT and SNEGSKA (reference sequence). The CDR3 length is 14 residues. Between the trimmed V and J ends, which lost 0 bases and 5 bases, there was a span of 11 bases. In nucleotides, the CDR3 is TGCAGTGCTAGAGAATTAGGAGGTCGAAACACCATATATTTT. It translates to CSARELGGRNTIYF.

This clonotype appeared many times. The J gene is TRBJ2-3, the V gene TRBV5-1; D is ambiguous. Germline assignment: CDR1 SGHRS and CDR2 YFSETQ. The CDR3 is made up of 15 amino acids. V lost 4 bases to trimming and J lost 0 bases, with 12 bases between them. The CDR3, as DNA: TGCGCCAGCAGCCCCTCGAGTTGGAGCACAGATACGCAGTATTTT. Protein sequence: CASSPSSWSTDTQYF.

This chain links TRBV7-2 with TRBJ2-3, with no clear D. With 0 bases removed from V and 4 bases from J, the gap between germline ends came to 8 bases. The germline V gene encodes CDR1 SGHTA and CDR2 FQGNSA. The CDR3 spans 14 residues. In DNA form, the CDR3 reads TGTGCCAGCAGCTTAGCGGACGTTGCAGATACGCAGTATTTT. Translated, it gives CASSLADVADTQYF. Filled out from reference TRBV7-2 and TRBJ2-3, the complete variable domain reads GAGVSQSPSNKVTEKGKDVELRCDPISGHTALYWYRQSLGQGLEFLIYFQGNSAPDKSGLPSDRFSAERTGGSVSTLTIQRTQQEDSAVYLCASSLADVADTQYFGPGTRLTVL.